A selection of T cell receptor beta chains follows, all from one sample in a study of T cells in localized non-small cell lung cancer. The assay was immunoSEQ multiplex PCR, and TCRdb's table has in-frame clones only and misses some. This table has approximately 83,000 clones, approximately 90% appearing once. Sequenced material: PBMCs, taken before any cancer treatment. These receptors all come from a woman aged 35 to 70 with stage II squamous cell lung carcinoma. The CDR3 runs from the conserved cysteine through the conserved F or W. A D gene is named only where the DNA matches it firmly. The size field is filled for only some rows; it gives once, few, many or a size class.

V: TRBV7-9
D: TRBD2
J: TRBJ2-1
size: .
CDR3: CASTSGSSYNEQFF
DNA: TGTGCCAGCACTAGCGGGAGCTCCTACAATGAGCAGTTCTTC

V: TRBV30
D: .
J: TRBJ2-7
size: .
CDR3: CAWTGPGATYEQYF
DNA: TGTGCCTGGACCGGCCCGGGGGCAACCTACGAGCAGTACTTC

V: TRBV7-2
D: .
J: TRBJ1-1
size: few
CDR3: CASSLNTEAFF
DNA: TGTGCCAGCAGCCTTAACACTGAAGCTTTCTTT

V: TRBV29-1
D: .
J: TRBJ1-1
size: few
CDR3: CSVGYLGSNTEAFF
DNA: TGCAGCGTTGGCTATCTGGGGTCGAACACTGAAGCTTTCTTT

V: TRBV11-2
D: .
J: TRBJ1-6
size: .
CDR3: CASSPYIHQGSPLHF
DNA: TGTGCCAGCAGCCCCTACATACACCAGGGTTCACCCCTCCACTTT

V: TRBV5-6
D: TRBD1
J: TRBJ1-4
size: once
CDR3: CASSLTGTGSEKLFF
DNA: TGTGCCAGCAGTCTTACCGGGACAGGGAGTGAAAAACTGTTTTTT

V: TRBV19
D: .
J: TRBJ1-2
size: .
CDR3: CASGRGRKYGYTF
DNA: TGTGCCAGTGGCCGAGGGAGAAAGTATGGCTACACCTTC

V: TRBV25-1
D: TRBD2
J: TRBJ2-2
size: .
CDR3: CASTGGGYTGELFF
DNA: TGTGCCAGCACTGGGGGGGGTTACACCGGGGAGCTGTTTTTT

V: TRBV10-2
D: .
J: TRBJ2-1
size: .
CDR3: CASGTGIVNEQFF
DNA: TGCGCCAGCGGGACCGGGATCGTCAATGAGCAGTTCTTC

V: TRBV27
D: TRBD2
J: TRBJ2-3
size: .
CDR3: CASSFTYPSGPRSTDTQYF
DNA: TGTGCCAGCAGTTTTACCTACCCTAGCGGACCTAGGAGCACAGATACGCAGTATTTT

V: TRBV6-6
D: .
J: TRBJ2-4
size: .
CDR3: CASSYGPRDIQYF
DNA: TGTGCCAGCAGTTACGGACCTAGGGACATTCAGTACTTC

V: TRBV5-1
D: .
J: TRBJ1-2
size: .
CDR3: CASRLYPDANYGYTF
DNA: TGCGCCAGCAGATTATACCCGGACGCTAACTATGGCTACACCTTC

V: TRBV6-1
D: .
J: TRBJ1-2
size: few
CDR3: CASSEVLNLGGYTF
DNA: TGTGCCAGCAGTGAAGTTCTCAACCTTGGCGGCTACACCTTC

V: TRBV6-1
D: .
J: TRBJ2-5
size: .
CDR3: CASSEGGWETQYF
DNA: TGTGCCAGCAGTGAAGGGGGTTGGGAGACCCAGTACTTC

V: TRBV15
D: .
J: TRBJ1-2
size: .
CDR3: CATSRDIAWGGGYTF
DNA: TGTGCCACCAGCAGAGATATTGCCTGGGGCGGAGGCTACACCTTC

V: TRBV11-1
D: .
J: TRBJ1-4
size: .
CDR3: CASSSRAGNEKLFF
DNA: TGTGCCAGCAGCTCCCGGGCCGGTAATGAAAAACTGTTTTTT

V: TRBV11-2
D: .
J: TRBJ1-2
size: .
CDR3: CASSLGTFSGYTF
DNA: TGTGCCAGCAGCTTGGGCACCTTTTCTGGCTACACCTTC

V: TRBV6-1
D: .
J: TRBJ2-7
size: .
CDR3: CASRGGPTYEQYF
DNA: TGTGCCAGCAGGGGGGGGCCGACCTACGAGCAGTACTTC

V: TRBV2
D: .
J: TRBJ2-2
size: .
CDR3: CASSGLGYTGELFF
DNA: TGTGCCAGCAGTGGGCTAGGATACACCGGGGAGCTGTTTTTT

V: TRBV6-6
D: .
J: TRBJ2-1
size: .
CDR3: CASSLASDYNEQFF
DNA: TGTGCCAGCAGTCTGGCTAGCGACTACAATGAGCAGTTCTTC

V: TRBV11-2
D: .
J: TRBJ2-3
size: .
CDR3: CASYTRGQSTDTQYF
DNA: TGTGCCAGCTATACACGGGGACAAAGCACAGATACGCAGTATTTT

V: TRBV5-4
D: TRBD2
J: TRBJ2-3
size: .
CDR3: CASRAGTSVGTDTQYF
DNA: TGTGCCAGCAGAGCTGGGACTAGCGTAGGCACAGATACGCAGTATTTT

V: TRBV10-3
D: .
J: TRBJ1-2
size: .
CDR3: CAISALGGDGYGYTF
DNA: TGTGCCATCAGCGCCCTCGGGGGGGATGGCTATGGCTACACCTTC

V: TRBV28
D: .
J: TRBJ1-4
size: .
CDR3: CASSAYRRREKLFF
DNA: TGTGCCAGCAGTGCTTATAGGAGGAGGGAAAAACTGTTTTTT

V: TRBV19
D: TRBD2
J: TRBJ2-4
size: once
CDR3: CASTPTPPGGPGNIQYF
DNA: TGTGCCAGTACCCCAACCCCACCGGGAGGGCCGGGAAACATTCAGTACTTC

V: TRBV20-1
D: .
J: TRBJ1-2
size: .
CDR3: CSAKTSHGYTF
DNA: TGCAGTGCTAAAACTAGCCATGGCTACACCTTC

V: TRBV30
D: TRBD1
J: TRBJ1-1
size: .
CDR3: CAWGDRGRGAFF
DNA: TGTGCCTGGGGGGACAGGGGGCGCGGAGCTTTCTTT

V: TRBV6-5
D: .
J: TRBJ1-4
size: .
CDR3: CASSNGRGNEKLFF
DNA: TGTGCCAGCAGTAATGGGAGGGGTAATGAAAAACTGTTTTTT